One sample yielded the 14 T cell receptor beta chains listed below, sequenced in a study of T cells in Graves' hyperthyroidism and ophthalmopathy. Amplified regions were TCR beta CDR3 sequences from RNA transcripts. With the HTBI primer set, the TCR CDR3 went through a first round of RT-PCR. Using its own MiXCR run on the multiplex PCR reads, TCRdb lists one record per CDR3 protein. The top ten clones hold around 7.7% of a sample with 700,000 or so distinct CDR3 sequences, about 16% of them seen once. Specimen: blood. The receptors originated from a young man with Graves' hyperthyroidism.

This clonotype was counted many times. The chain uses TRBV13 and TRBJ1-1, with D unclear. V lost 8 bases to trimming and J lost 0 bases, with 19 bases between them. CDR1 and CDR2 from the germline V gene are PRHDT and FYEKMQ (reference sequence). The CDR3 sequence is 16 residues long. The CDR3 is CASRHEAEVMNTEAFF. The CDR3 DNA reads TGTGCCAGCCGACATGAGGCTGAGGTCATGAACACTGAAGCTTTCTTT.

This clonotype was observed a few times. The V and J genes are TRBV10-3 and TRBJ2-3; D not resolved. Germline lookup yields CDR1 ENHRY and CDR2 SYGVKD. The CDR3 consists of 14 residues. Deletions cut 2 bases from V and 2 bases from J, with 8 bases between. The CDR3 spells CAISEDQITDTQYF. In DNA, the CDR3 is TGTGCCATCAGTGAGGATCAGATCACAGATACGCAGTATTTT.

Comments on this clonotype: With a much larger clone just one base away, this may be a read error. V usage is TRBV28 and J usage is TRBJ1-5; D gene unclear. Looked up from germline, CDR1 is MDHEN and CDR2 is SYDVKM. The CDR3 contains 14 residues. V was pared by 7 bases and J by 11 bases, with 21 bases between. The CDR3 here is CASTLPWNSNSQHF. CDR3 DNA: TGTGCCAGCACCCTCCCTTGGAACAGTAACTCCCAGCATTTT.

This clonotype was seen ten or more times. The chain couples TRBV7-2 to TRBJ2-7; possibly TRBD2 for D (5 bases). CDR1 is SGHTA and CDR2 is FQGNSA in the germline V gene. The length of the CDR3 is 13 residues. V was trimmed by 5 bases and J by 7 bases, leaving 15 bases between them. The CDR3 reads CASSEARGQEQYF. CDR3 nucleotide sequence: TGTGCCAGCAGCGAAGCCCGGGGTCAGGAGCAGTACTTC.

This clonotype was detected a few times. The chain couples TRBV20-1 to TRBJ2-7; TRBD1 matches 10 bases. The germline gives CDR1 DFQATT, CDR2 SNEGSKA (reference sequence). This CDR3 is built from 14 residues. V was pared by 8 bases and J by 2 bases, with 9 bases of the junction left unmatched. CDR3 loop: CSPSAGTGAYEQYF. Written as DNA, the CDR3 is TGCAGTCCTTCAGCCGGGACAGGGGCCTACGAGCAGTACTTC.

This clonotype has more than one count but fewer than ten. The rearrangement uses TRBV20-1 and TRBJ2-1; 10 bases match TRBD2. The CDR3 is 14 residues long. The V gene end was trimmed by 3 bases and the J gene end by 7 bases; junction bases not matched to a gene: 6. Germline V lookup: CDR1 DFQATT, CDR2 SNEGSKA (reference sequence). CDR3 in amino acids: CSASASGSGNEQFF. The CDR3, as DNA: TGCAGTGCTAGCGCTAGCGGGAGTGGAAATGAGCAGTTCTTC.

This clonotype was detected many times. The chain couples TRBV12-5 to TRBJ2-3; the D gene is possibly TRBD2 (5 bases). CDR1 and CDR2 (germline): LGHNT, FRNRAP. The CDR3 length is 14 residues. The germline V and J ends were trimmed by 5 bases and 2 bases, with 11 bases remaining between them. The CDR3 here is CASGPSGFTDTQYF. The CDR3 coding sequence is TGTGCTAGTGGTCCCAGCGGATTCACAGATACGCAGTATTTT.

In regard to this clonotype: Just one base apart from a much larger clone, this may be a read error. The chain is built from TRBV2 and TRBJ2-5, with a tentative D call TRBD2 (5 bases). The CDR3 covers 13 residues. Germline V lookup: CDR1 SNHLY, CDR2 FYNNEI. The CDR3 DNA follows: TGTGCCAGCAGTGAAGTGAGGGAAGAGCCCCAGTACTTC. Protein sequence: CASSEVREEPQYF.

The sample holds one count of this clonotype. A much more abundant neighbour one base away suggests this may be a read error. The chain combines TRBV28 with TRBJ1-3, with D perhaps matching TRBD1 (5 bases). This CDR3 has 15 amino acids. Germline V gene lookup returns CDR1 MDHEN and CDR2 SYDVKM. This CDR3 reads CASSPGLTSGNTIDF. CDR3 sequence (DNA): TGTGCCAGCAGTCCGGGACTGACCTCTGGAAACACCATAGATTTT.

This chain uses TRBV28 with TRBJ1-5; D is unclear. Germline V gene lookup returns CDR1 MDHEN and CDR2 SYDVKM. Trimming took 5 bases from V and 7 from J, leaving 15 bases between them. The CDR3 is 14 amino acids. CDR3 nucleotide sequence: TGTGCCAGCAGTCTACATCCCCGAGGCCAGCCCCAGCATTTT. This encodes CASSLHPRGQPQHF.

The rearrangement uses TRBV4-3 and TRBJ2-7; D may match TRBD1 or TRBD2 (6 bases each). The CDR3 length is 15 residues. Germline V lookup: CDR1 LGHNA, CDR2 YSLEER. V was shortened by 0 bases and J by 2 bases, with 11 bases between the two germline ends. The CDR3 sequence is CASSQDQRGPYEQYF. CDR3 in DNA: TGCGCCAGCAGCCAAGATCAACGGGGGCCCTACGAGCAGTACTTC.

This clonotype was seen at least ten times. The V gene is TRBV27, the J gene TRBJ2-3, with 11 bases identical to TRBD2. From germline, CDR1 is MNHEY and CDR2 SMNVEV (reference sequence). J lost 6 bases, V lost 3 bases, and 5 bases had no gene match. CDR3 size: 15 residues. CDR3 residues: CASSFRLAGWDTQYF. The CDR3 nucleotides are TGTGCCAGCAGTTTTAGACTAGCGGGATGGGATACGCAGTATTTT.

J is TRBJ1-1 and V is TRBV9; D gene uncertain. The CDR3 is 13 residues long. Germline CDR1 reads SGDLS; CDR2 reads YYNGEE. V lost 3 bases to trimming and J lost 3 bases, with 9 bases between them. In DNA, the CDR3 is TGTGCCAGCAGCGGACCCGAAGACACTGAAGCTTTCTTT. Residues: CASSGPEDTEAFF. Full variable domain (outside the CDR3, taken from reference TRBV9 and TRBJ1-1): DSGVTQTPKHLITATGQRVTLRCSPRSGDLSVYWYQQSLDQGLQFLIQYYNGEERAKGNILERFSAQQFPDLHSELNLSSLELGDSALYFCASSGPEDTEAFFGQGTRLTVV.

There are many counts of this clonotype. The J gene is TRBJ1-2, the V gene TRBV20-1; D unclear. Germline V gives CDR1 DFQATT, CDR2 SNEGSKA (reference sequence). V was shortened by 7 bases and J by 5 bases, with 8 bases between the two germline ends. This CDR3 spans 10 amino acids. This CDR3 reads CSGQDYGYTF. The CDR3 bases are TGCAGTGGGCAGGATTATGGCTACACCTTC.